Presented here are 17 T cell receptor beta chains from one specimen sequenced in a study of cytomegalovirus exposure and HLA in healthy donors. It was with 60 Vbeta and 13 Jbeta primers that the PCR ran. Generated by immunoSEQ multiplex PCR, the TCRdb table keeps only in-frame clones and is missing some. The specimen's table records approximately 75,000 clones. Material: PBMCs. The receptor set was obtained from a middle-aged man in good health and CMV-seronegative.

The V call is TRBV11-2, the J call TRBJ2-1, with D possibly matching TRBD1 (6 bases). CDR1 and CDR2 (germline): SGHAT, FQNNGV. Trimming took off 0 bases at V and 5 bases at J, with 11 bases between the two ends. CDR3 length equals 15 residues. CDR3 amino acids: CASSLEGALDNEQFF. The CDR3 DNA reads as TGTGCCAGCAGCTTAGAGGGGGCCCTCGACAATGAGCAGTTCTTC. Complete variable domain (other parts from reference TRBV11-2 and TRBJ2-1): EAGVAQSPRYKIIEKRQSVAFWCNPISGHATLYWYQQILGQGPKLLIQFQNNGVVDDSQLPKDRFSAERLKGVDSTLKIQPAKLEDSAVYLCASSLEGALDNEQFFGPGTRLTVL.

The chain recombines TRBV28 with TRBJ2-5, with 7 nucleotides matching TRBD2. From germline, CDR1 is MDHEN and CDR2 SYDVKM. J gave up 0 bases and V 6 bases, and 13 bases lay outside the gene matches. The CDR3 length is 17 residues. This CDR3 reads CASSPSGGSEYQETQYF. Written as DNA, the CDR3 is TGTGCCAGCAGCCCCTCGGGCGGGAGTGAGTACCAAGAGACCCAGTACTTC.

J is TRBJ2-5 and V is TRBV7-6; 8 bases agree with TRBD2. The J call may not be correct, given that the DNA end is closer to TRBJ2-7. The CDR3 contains 15 residues. The V gene's germline CDR1 is SGHVS and CDR2 FNYEAQ. The CDR3 is CASSLRAGGSYEQYF. For the CDR3, the DNA is TGTGCCAGCAGCTTACGGGCGGGGGGCTCCTACGAGCAGTACTTC.

The genes are TRBV18 and TRBJ2-5; 7 nucleotides align to TRBD1. This CDR3 comprises 15 residues. The V gene end was trimmed by 2 bases and the J gene end by 1 base; junction bases not matched to a gene: 4. Germline CDR1 and CDR2: KGHSH and LQKENI. In DNA form, the CDR3 reads TGTGCCAGCTCACCAAAGACAGGGCTCCAAGAGACCCAGTACTTC. Translating it yields CASSPKTGLQETQYF.

The V and J genes are TRBV6-5 and TRBJ1-2, with 7 nucleotides matching TRBD1. The germline V gene encodes CDR1 MNHEY and CDR2 SVGAGI. This CDR3 comprises 15 residues. The V gene end was trimmed by 4 bases and the J gene end by 0 bases; junction bases not matched to a gene: 5. The CDR3 loop reads CASSSNRGPNYGYTF. The CDR3 coding sequence is TGTGCCAGCAGTTCGAACAGGGGACCTAACTATGGCTACACCTTC.

This chain uses TRBV6-4 with TRBJ2-1, with D perhaps matching TRBD2 (5 bases). V lost 3 bases, J lost 4 bases, and 7 bases lay in between. Germline V gives CDR1 MRHNA, CDR2 SNTAGT. This CDR3 has 13 residues. The CDR3 reads CASSETMYNEQFF. The CDR3 DNA reads TGTGCCAGCAGTGAGACTATGTACAATGAGCAGTTCTTC.

The gene calls are TRBV5-4 and TRBJ1-1, with no clear D. CDR3 length: 13 amino acids. The V end was cut by 3 bases, the J end by 0 bases, with 6 bases between. Germline V gene sequence: CDR1 SGHNT, CDR2 YYREEE (reference sequence). The CDR3 here is CASSWEMNTEAFF. The CDR3 nucleotides are TGTGCCAGCAGCTGGGAGATGAACACTGAAGCTTTCTTT.

The chain uses TRBV6-6 and TRBJ1-1, with TRBD1 matching over 9 bases. With V trimmed by 4 bases and J by 11 bases, 11 bases remained unmatched. CDR3 length: 14 amino acids. Germline CDR1 reads MNHNY; CDR2 reads SVGAGI (reference sequence). The CDR3 loop is CASSFAGTGTLAFF. The CDR3 DNA is TGTGCCAGCAGTTTCGCCGGGACAGGGACTCTTGCTTTCTTT.

This chain links TRBV7-9 with TRBJ1-4, with a weak D call TRBD1 (6 bases). Germline CDR1 and CDR2: SEHNR and FQNEAQ (reference sequence). Trimming left V 5 bases short and J 0 bases short, with 10 bases between. CDR3 length: 15 amino acids. The CDR3 nucleotides are TGTGCCAGCAGCCCGACAGGCTCAACTAATGAAAAACTGTTTTTT. It encodes CASSPTGSTNEKLFF. Using reference TRBV7-9 and TRBJ1-4 for the parts outside the CDR3, the full variable domain is DTGVSQNPRHKITKRGQNVTFRCDPISEHNRLYWYRQTLGQGPEFLTYFQNEAQLEKSRLLSDRFSAERPKGSFSTLEIQRTEQGDSAMYLCASSPTGSTNEKLFFGSGTQLSVL.

This chain uses TRBV7-6 with TRBJ1-2; 7 nucleotides agree with TRBD1. The junction had 6 bases not matched to a gene; V was cut back by 5 bases and J by 0 bases. The germline V gene has CDR1 SGHVS and CDR2 FNYEAQ. The CDR3 has 15 residues. CDR3 in amino acids: CASSPGTGANYGYTF. CDR3 nucleotides: TGTGCCAGCAGCCCAGGAACAGGGGCTAACTATGGCTACACCTTC. The full variable domain, with the rest looked up from reference TRBV7-6 and TRBJ1-2, is GAGVSQSPRYKVTKRGQDVALRCDPISGHVSLYWYRQALGQGPEFLTYFNYEAQQDKSGLPNDRFSAERPEGSISTLTIQRTEQRDSAMYRCASSPGTGANYGYTFGSGTRLTVV.

The V and J genes are TRBV29-1 and TRBJ1-2, with 8 bases that match TRBD1. V shed 6 bases and J 4 bases; nucleotides not matched to a gene: 16. Germline V gene sequence: CDR1 SQVTM, CDR2 ANQGSEA. The length of the CDR3 is 16 residues. CDR3 bases: TGCAGCGTCGTGGACGTCAGGGGGCGGACTGGCTATGGCTACACCTTC. Protein: CSVVDVRGRTGYGYTF. Using reference TRBV29-1 and TRBJ1-2 for the parts outside the CDR3, the full variable domain is SAVISQKPSRDICQRGTSLTIQCQVDSQVTMMFWYRQQPGQSLTLIATANQGSEATYESGFVIDKFPISRPNLTFSTLTVSNMSPEDSSIYLCSVVDVRGRTGYGYTFGSGTRLTVV.

This rearrangement joins TRBV29-1 to TRBJ2-7; D perhaps matches TRBD2 (6 bases). The CDR3 spans 11 residues. The germline CDR1 and CDR2 sequences are SQVTM and ANQGSEA. V was clipped by 5 bases and J by 2 bases, with 7 bases between them. In DNA form, the CDR3 reads TGCAGCGTTTGGGGGGCCTACGAGCAGTACTTC. It translates to CSVWGAYEQYF.

V and J are TRBV7-2 and TRBJ1-1, with 9 nucleotides matching TRBD1. Germline-derived CDR1 and CDR2 are SGHTA and FQGNSA. V trimming: 5 bases; J trimming: 6 bases; junction bases outside the gene matches: 7. This CDR3 has 14 residues. Here the CDR3 DNA reads TGTGCCAGCAGCAAGGACAGGGGTGTGCCTGAAGCTTTCTTT. Translating it yields CASSKDRGVPEAFF.

This rearrangement joins TRBV6-1 to TRBJ2-5; 8 bases match TRBD2. The V gene end was trimmed by 4 bases and the J gene end by 1 base; junction bases not matched to a gene: 14. The V gene's germline CDR1 is MNHNS and CDR2 SASEGT. CDR3 size: 18 residues. The CDR3 sequence is CASSVGGWAGGTQETQYF. The CDR3 nucleotides read TGTGCCAGCAGTGTCGGTGGTTGGGCGGGAGGTACCCAAGAGACCCAGTACTTC.

The rearrangement joins TRBV30 to TRBJ2-5, with D uncertain. Between the trimmed V and J ends, which lost 0 bases and 5 bases, there was a span of 4 bases. Germline V gene lookup returns CDR1 GTSNPN and CDR2 SVGIG (reference sequence). The CDR3 has 11 amino acids. DNA for the CDR3: TGTGCCTGGAGTGTTCGGGAGACCCAGTACTTC. It is translated as CAWSVRETQYF.

The J gene is TRBJ1-2, the V gene TRBV18, with 9 bases lining up with TRBD1. This CDR3 comprises 15 residues. V gave up 2 bases and J gave up 0 bases; unmatched junction bases: 1. CDR1 KGHSH and CDR2 LQKENI come from the germline V gene. CDR3 loop: CASSPGTGTNYGYTF. In DNA, the CDR3 is TGTGCCAGCTCACCAGGGACAGGGACTAACTATGGCTACACCTTC. The full variable domain, in which reference TRBV18 and TRBJ1-2 provide the parts outside the CDR3, is NAGVMQNPRHLVRRRGQEARLRCSPMKGHSHVYWYRQLPEEGLKFMVYLQKENIIDESGMPKERFSAEFPKEGPSILRIQQVVRGDSAAYFCASSPGTGTNYGYTFGSGTRLTVV.

V and J are TRBV11-2 and TRBJ1-3; D ambiguous. Trimming shortened V by 0 bases and J by 4 bases, and 7 bases separated the two germline ends. The CDR3 has 14 residues. CDR1 SGHAT and CDR2 FQNNGV come from the germline V gene. The CDR3: CASSLETTGNTIYF. The CDR3 DNA is TGTGCCAGCAGCTTAGAGACAACCGGAAACACCATATATTTT.